This TCR beta chain was profiled in a study of blood T cell repertoires in COVID-19. Study overall: Samples taken during acute and convalescent COVID-19 were collected in the United States, Italy and Spain. The cDNA or gDNA used as material had been derived from T cells, B-cell-depleted T cells, or PBMCs.

Original analysis: The authors estimated nucleated cell counts from reference gene primer amplification. TCRdb's table, derived via immunoSEQ multiplex PCR, lists solely in-frame clones and lacks some. D and trimming come from the DNA, and the V and J calls and clone size come from that table. This sample has approximately 71,000 clones, with around three quarters found just once. CDR3 length equals 18 residues. The J segment lost 1 base and the V segment lost 5 bases, leaving 6 bases of the junction unmatched. Germline loops: CDR1 SGHTA, CDR2 FQGNSA. The clonotype originates from a man in his 60s with active or convalescent COVID-19. The chain links TRBV7-2 to TRBJ2-2; 14 nucleotides agree with TRBD2. The specimen sequenced was peripheral blood. CDR3 region: CASSPRTSGGMNTGELFF. CDR3 in DNA: TGTGCCAGCAGCCCGAGGACTAGCGGGGGGATGAACACCGGGGAGCTGTTTTTT.